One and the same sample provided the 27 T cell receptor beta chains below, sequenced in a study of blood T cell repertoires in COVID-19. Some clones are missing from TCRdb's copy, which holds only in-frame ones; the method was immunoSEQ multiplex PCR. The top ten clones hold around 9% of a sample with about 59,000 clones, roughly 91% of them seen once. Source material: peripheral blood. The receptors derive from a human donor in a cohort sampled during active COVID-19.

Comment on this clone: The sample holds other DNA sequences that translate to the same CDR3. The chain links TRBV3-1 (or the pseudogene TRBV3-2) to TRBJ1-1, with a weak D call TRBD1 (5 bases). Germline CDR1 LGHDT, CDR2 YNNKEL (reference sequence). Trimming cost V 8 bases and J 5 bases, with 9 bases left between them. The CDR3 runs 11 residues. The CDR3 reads CASRGGTEAFF. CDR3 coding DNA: TGTGCCAGCCGGGGGGGTACTGAAGCTTTCTTT.

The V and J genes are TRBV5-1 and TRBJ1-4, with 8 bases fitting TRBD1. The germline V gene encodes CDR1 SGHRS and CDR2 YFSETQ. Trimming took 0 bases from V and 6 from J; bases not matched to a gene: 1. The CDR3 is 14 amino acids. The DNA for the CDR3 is TGCGCCAGCAGCTTGGACAGGGGGGATGAAAAACTGTTTTTT. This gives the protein CASSLDRGDEKLFF.

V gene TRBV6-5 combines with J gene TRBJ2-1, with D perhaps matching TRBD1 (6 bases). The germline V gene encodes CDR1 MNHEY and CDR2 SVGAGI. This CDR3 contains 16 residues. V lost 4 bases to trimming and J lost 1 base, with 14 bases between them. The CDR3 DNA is TGTGCCAGCAGTTCCTCCTCGAGGGGGTCCTACAATGAGCAGTTCTTC. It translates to CASSSSSRGSYNEQFF.

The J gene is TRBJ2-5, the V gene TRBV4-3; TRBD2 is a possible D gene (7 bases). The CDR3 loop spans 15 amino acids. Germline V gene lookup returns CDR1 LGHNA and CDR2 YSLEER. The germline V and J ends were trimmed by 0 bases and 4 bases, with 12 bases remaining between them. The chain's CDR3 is CASSQDWGGAETQYF. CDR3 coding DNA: TGCGCCAGCAGCCAAGATTGGGGGGGGGCAGAGACCCAGTACTTC.

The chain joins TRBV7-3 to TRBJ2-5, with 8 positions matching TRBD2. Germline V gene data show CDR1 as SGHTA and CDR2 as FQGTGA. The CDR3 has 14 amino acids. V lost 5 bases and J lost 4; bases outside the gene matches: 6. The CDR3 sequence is CASSPGGARETQYF. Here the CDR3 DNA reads TGTGCCAGCAGCCCCGGGGGGGCGAGAGAGACCCAGTACTTC.

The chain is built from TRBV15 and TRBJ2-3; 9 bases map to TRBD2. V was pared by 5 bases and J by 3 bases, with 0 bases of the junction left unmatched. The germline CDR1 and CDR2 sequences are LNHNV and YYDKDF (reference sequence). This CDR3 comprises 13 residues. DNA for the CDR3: TGTGCCACCAGCCTAGCGGGGACAGATACGCAGTATTTT. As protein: CATSLAGTDTQYF.

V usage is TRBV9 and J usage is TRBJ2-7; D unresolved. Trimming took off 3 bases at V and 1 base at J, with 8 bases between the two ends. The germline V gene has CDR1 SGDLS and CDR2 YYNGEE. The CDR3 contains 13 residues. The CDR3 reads CASSEETSYEQYF. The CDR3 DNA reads TGTGCCAGCAGCGAAGAAACTTCCTACGAGCAGTACTTC.

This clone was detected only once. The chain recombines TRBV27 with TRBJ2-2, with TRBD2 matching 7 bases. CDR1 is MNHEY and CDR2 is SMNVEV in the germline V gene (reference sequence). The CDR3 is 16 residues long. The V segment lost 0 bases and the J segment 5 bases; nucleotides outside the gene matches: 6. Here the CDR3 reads CASSLSGGGWTGELFF. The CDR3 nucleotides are TGTGCCAGCAGTTTATCTGGGGGGGGGTGGACCGGGGAGCTGTTTTTT.

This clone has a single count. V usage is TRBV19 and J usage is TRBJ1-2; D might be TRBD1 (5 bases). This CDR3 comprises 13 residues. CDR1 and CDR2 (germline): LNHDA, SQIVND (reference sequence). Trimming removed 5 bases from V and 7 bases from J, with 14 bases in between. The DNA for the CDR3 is TGTGCCAGTAGTCTATCAGGGATTTTTGGCTACACCTTC. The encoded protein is CASSLSGIFGYTF.

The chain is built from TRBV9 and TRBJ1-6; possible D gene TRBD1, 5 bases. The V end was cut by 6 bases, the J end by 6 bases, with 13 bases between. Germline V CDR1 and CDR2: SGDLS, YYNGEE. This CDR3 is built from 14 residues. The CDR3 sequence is CASTRTDTNSPLHF. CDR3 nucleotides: TGTGCCAGCACCAGGACGGACACTAATTCACCCCTCCACTTT. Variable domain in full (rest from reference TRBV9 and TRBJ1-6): DSGVTQTPKHLITATGQRVTLRCSPRSGDLSVYWYQQSLDQGLQFLIQYYNGEERAKGNILERFSAQQFPDLHSELNLSSLELGDSALYFCASTRTDTNSPLHFGNGTRLTVT.

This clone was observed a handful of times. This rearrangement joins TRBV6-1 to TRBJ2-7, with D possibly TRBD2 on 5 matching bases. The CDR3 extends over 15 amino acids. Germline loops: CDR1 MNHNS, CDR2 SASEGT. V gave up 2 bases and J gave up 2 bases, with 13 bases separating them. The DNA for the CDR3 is TGTGCCAGCAGTGAATGGACTCCTGCGACCTACGAGCAGTACTTC. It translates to CASSEWTPATYEQYF.

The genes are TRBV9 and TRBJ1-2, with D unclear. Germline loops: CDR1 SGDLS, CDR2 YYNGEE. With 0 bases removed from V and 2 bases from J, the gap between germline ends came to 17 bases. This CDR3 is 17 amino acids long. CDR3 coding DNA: TGTGCCAGCAGCGTAGGATCGGGCGGGATCTCGAACTATGGCTACACCTTC. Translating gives CASSVGSGGISNYGYTF.

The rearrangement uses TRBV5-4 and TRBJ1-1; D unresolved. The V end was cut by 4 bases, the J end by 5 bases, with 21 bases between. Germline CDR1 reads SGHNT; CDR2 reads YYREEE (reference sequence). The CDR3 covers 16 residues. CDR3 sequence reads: CASSVNLQITSTEAFF. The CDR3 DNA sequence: TGTGCCAGCAGCGTCAATCTACAGATAACATCGACTGAAGCTTTCTTT.

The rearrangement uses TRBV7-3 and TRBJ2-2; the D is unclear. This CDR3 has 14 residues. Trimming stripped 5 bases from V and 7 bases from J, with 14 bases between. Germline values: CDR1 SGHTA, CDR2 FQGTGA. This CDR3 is CASSIKDGGGELFF. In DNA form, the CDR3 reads TGTGCCAGCAGCATAAAAGATGGCGGCGGGGAGCTGTTTTTT.

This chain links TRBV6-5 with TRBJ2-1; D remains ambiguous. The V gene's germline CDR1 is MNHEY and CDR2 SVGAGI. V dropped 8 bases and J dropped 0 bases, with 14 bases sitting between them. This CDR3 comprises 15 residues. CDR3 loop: CASGFDINSYNEQFF. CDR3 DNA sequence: TGTGCCAGCGGGTTCGACATCAACTCCTACAATGAGCAGTTCTTC.

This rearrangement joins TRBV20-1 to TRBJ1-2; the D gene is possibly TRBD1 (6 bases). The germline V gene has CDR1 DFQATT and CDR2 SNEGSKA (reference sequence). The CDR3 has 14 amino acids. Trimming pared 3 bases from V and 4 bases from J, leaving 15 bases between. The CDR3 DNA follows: TGCAGTGCTAGTGCGGCGGACAGCCCCTATGGCTACACCTTC. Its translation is CSASAADSPYGYTF.

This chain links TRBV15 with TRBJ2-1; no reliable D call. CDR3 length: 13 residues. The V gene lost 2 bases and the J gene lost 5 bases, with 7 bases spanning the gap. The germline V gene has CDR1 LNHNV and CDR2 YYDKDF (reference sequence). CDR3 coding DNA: TGTGCCACCAGCAGACAAAGCCACAATGAGCAGTTCTTC. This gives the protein CATSRQSHNEQFF.

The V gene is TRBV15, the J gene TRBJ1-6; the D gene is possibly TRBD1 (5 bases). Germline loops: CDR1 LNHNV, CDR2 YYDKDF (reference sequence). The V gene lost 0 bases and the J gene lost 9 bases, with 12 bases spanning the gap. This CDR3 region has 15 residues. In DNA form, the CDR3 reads TGTGCCACCAGCAGAGATCATTCGGGGGGTTCACCCCTCCACTTT. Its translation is CATSRDHSGGSPLHF.

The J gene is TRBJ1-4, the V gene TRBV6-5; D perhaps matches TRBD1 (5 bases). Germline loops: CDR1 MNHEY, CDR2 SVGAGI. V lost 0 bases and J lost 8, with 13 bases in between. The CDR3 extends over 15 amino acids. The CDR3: CASSYSPGYYEKLFF. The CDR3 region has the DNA TGTGCCAGCAGTTACTCACCAGGGTATTACGAAAAACTGTTTTTT.

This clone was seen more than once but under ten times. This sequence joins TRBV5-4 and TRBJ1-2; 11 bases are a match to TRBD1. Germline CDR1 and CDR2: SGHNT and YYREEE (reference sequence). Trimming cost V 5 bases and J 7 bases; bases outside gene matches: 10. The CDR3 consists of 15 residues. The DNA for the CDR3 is TGTGCCAGCAGAAGGGCGGGACAGGGGGAACGTGGCTACACCTTC. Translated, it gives CASRRAGQGERGYTF.

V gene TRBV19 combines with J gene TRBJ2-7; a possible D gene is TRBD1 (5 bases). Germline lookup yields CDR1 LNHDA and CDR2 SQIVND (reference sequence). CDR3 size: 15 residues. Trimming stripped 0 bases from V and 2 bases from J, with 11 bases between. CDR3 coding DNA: TGTGCCAGTAGTATAGAGGGCCAGGGCGCCTACGAGCAGTACTTC. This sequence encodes CASSIEGQGAYEQYF.

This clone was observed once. The CDR3 sequence is CASSPLLQYTEAFF. The CDR3 DNA follows: TGTGCCAGCAGCCCCCTCCTCCAGTACACTGAAGCTTTCTTT. The chain employs TRBV7-3 and TRBJ1-1; no definite D call. V lost 5 bases to trimming and J lost 3 bases, with 13 bases between them. CDR1 is SGHTA, CDR2 FQGTGA, per germline. The CDR3 totals 14 residues.

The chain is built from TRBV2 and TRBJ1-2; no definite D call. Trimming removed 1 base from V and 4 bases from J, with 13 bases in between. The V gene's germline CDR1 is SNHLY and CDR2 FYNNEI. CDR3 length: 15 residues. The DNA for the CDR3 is TGTGCCAGCAGTGAAGATTGGCTCCTCTCCTATGGCTACACCTTC. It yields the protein CASSEDWLLSYGYTF. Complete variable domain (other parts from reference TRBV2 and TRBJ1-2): EPEVTQTPSHQVTQMGQEVILRCVPISNHLYFYWYRQILGQKVEFLVSFYNNEISEKSEIFDDQFSVERPDGSNFTLKIRSTKLEDSAMYFCASSEDWLLSYGYTFGSGTRLTVV.

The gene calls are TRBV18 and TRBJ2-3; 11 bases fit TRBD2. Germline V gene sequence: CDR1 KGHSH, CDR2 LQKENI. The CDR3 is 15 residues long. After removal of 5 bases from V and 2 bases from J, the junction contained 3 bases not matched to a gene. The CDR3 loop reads CASSTTSGTTDTQYF. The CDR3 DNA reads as TGTGCCAGCTCAACGACTAGCGGGACCACAGATACGCAGTATTTT.

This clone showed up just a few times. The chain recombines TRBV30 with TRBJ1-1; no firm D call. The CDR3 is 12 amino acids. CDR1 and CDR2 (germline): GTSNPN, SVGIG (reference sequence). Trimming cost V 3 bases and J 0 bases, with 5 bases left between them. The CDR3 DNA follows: TGTGCCTGGAGACGGTTGAACACTGAAGCTTTCTTT. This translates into CAWRRLNTEAFF.

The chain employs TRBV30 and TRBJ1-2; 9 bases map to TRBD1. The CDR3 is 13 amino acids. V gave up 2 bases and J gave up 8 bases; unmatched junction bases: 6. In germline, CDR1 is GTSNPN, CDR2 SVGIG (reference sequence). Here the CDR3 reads CAWSYTGGGGYTF. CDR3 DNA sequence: TGTGCCTGGAGTTATACAGGGGGCGGCGGCTACACCTTC.

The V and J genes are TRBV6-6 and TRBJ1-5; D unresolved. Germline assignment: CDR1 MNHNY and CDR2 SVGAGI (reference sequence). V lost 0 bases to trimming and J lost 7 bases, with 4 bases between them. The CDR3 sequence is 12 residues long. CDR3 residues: CASSYSYQPQHF. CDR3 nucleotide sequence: TGTGCCAGCAGTTACTCCTACCAGCCCCAGCATTTT.